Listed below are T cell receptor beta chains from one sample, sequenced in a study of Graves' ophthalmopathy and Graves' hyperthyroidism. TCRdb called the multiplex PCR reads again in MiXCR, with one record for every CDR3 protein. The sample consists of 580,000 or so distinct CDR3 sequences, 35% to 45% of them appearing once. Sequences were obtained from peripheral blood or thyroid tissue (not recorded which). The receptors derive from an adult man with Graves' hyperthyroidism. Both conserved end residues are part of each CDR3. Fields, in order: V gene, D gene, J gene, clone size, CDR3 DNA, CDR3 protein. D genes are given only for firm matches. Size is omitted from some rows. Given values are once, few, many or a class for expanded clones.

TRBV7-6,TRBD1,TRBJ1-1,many,TGTGCCAGCAGCGGGACAGGGGGCGGCGGCACTGAAGCTTTCTTT,CASSGTGGGGTEAFF
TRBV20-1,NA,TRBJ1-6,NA,TGCAGTGCTAGACAGGGAGGGAGGGATTCACCCCTCCACTTT,CSARQGGRDSPLHF
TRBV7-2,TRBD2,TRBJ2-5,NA,TGTGCCAGCAGTACGCAAGGGAGGGCCTTTCAAGAGACCCAGTACTTC,CASSTQGRAFQETQYF
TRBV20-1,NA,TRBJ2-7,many,TGCAGTGCCGAGGCGGACTCTTCCTACGAGCAGTACTTC,CSAEADSSYEQYF
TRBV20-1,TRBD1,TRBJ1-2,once,TGCAGTGCTAGAGGAGGACAGGGATTCCGAAACTATGGCTACACCTTC,CSARGGQGFRNYGYTF
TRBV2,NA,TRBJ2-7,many,TGTGCCAGCAGCCAGAGTACCTACGAGCAGTACTTC,CASSQSTYEQYF
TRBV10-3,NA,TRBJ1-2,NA,TGTGCCATCAATCGACACGGACCACGTGGCTACACCTTC,CAINRHGPRGYTF
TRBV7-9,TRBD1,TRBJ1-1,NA,TGTGCCAGCAGCTCCGGCGCCGGGACAGGGTCCCCGGGGACTGAAGCTTTCTTT,CASSSGAGTGSPGTEAFF
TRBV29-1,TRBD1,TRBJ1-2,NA,TGCAGCGTTGGGGACAGTGCCCAGATTGGGGTTGGCTACACCTTC,CSVGDSAQIGVGYTF
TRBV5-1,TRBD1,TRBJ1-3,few,TGCGCCAGCTACTCCGGACAGGGGGCTGGAAACACCATATATTTT,CASYSGQGAGNTIYF
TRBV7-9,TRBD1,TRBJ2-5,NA,TGTGCCAGCAGCTCCGGGACAGGGGGTGGGAGTGAGACCCAGTACTTC,CASSSGTGGGSETQYF
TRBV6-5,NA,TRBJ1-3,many,TGTGCCAGCAGTTACAAGCCGAGCTCTGGAAACACCATATATTTT,CASSYKPSSGNTIYF
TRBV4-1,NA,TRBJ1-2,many,TGCGCCAGCAGCCAAACAAGCACGGAGGATTATGGCTACACCTTC,CASSQTSTEDYGYTF
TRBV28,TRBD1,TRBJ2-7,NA,TGTGCCAGCACCCAGCCCTCGGGACAGTACTACGAGCAGTACTTC,CASTQPSGQYYEQYF
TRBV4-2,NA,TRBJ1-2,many,TGTGCCAGCAGCCAAGATTTAGAGGGGGAGGGCTACACCTTC,CASSQDLEGEGYTF